This T cell receptor beta chain was observed in a study of T-cell memory formation after mild COVID-19. This clonotype has a handful of counts. Via MiXCR, TCRdb re-called the 5' RACE reads, giving one row per CDR3 protein. The repertoire holds fewer than 400,000 distinct CDR3 sequences, with over 10% as singletons. Germline V CDR1 and CDR2: KGHSH, LQKENI. V dropped 3 bases and J dropped 2 bases, with 12 bases sitting between them. The CDR3 has 15 residues. The receptor was isolated from a man in his late teens or twenties who had mild COVID-19 (a few samples of this study predate the infection). Cell type and time point are not known. Sequencing was done on a sample of PBMCs or a T cell subset sorted from them (not recorded which). The V gene is TRBV18, the J gene TRBJ2-3, with D perhaps TRBD1 or TRBD2 (6 bases each). The CDR3: CASSPLGGFTDTQYF. CDR3 sequence (DNA): TGTGCCAGCTCACCCCTGGGGGGCTTCACAGATACGCAGTATTTT.